This is a list of T cell receptor beta chains from one sample in a study of PD-L1 blockade in urothelial cancer. Method: immunoSEQ multiplex PCR; TCRdb's copy keeps in-frame clones and lacks some. Altogether around 40,000 clones are present, approximately 90% being singletons, with the ten largest covering 10% to 12%. Here the sequenced sample was PBMCs, taken around atezolizumab (anti-PD-L1) treatment. All receptors come from an older woman with urothelial cancer. Both conserved end residues are part of each CDR3. The order of the fields is D gene, J gene, V gene, clone size, CDR3 DNA, CDR3 protein. A D gene is named only where the DNA matches it firmly. Size is stated for part of the rows, as once, few or many counts, or as a class when the clone is expanded.

NA,TRBJ1-2,TRBV2,NA,TGTGCCAGCAGGCCTCGGGTAACTAACTATGGCTACACCTTC,CASRPRVTNYGYTF
NA,TRBJ2-7,TRBV28,NA,TGTGCCAGCAGGGGGGGCAGGGGGAGCTCCTACGAGCAGTACTTC,CASRGGRGSSYEQYF
TRBD2,TRBJ2-5,TRBV29-1,once,TGCAGCCTATGGGGCGGGAGGCACGAGACCCAGTACTTC,CSLWGGRHETQYF
TRBD2,TRBJ2-7,TRBV15,NA,TGTGCCACCAGCAGAGAATCCGGGAGGGCCGGGGACGAGCAGTACTTC,CATSRESGRAGDEQYF
TRBD1,TRBJ2-7,TRBV7-9,NA,TGTGCCAGCAGCTACCCGGGACAGAGCCTCTACGAGCAGTACTTC,CASSYPGQSLYEQYF
TRBD1,TRBJ2-7,TRBV18,NA,TGTGCCAGCTCATTAGGAGGACAGGGTTTCTACGAGCAGTACTTC,CASSLGGQGFYEQYF
TRBD2,TRBJ2-1,TRBV18,NA,TGTGCCAGCTCACCACTAGCGGGAGGCTACAATGAGCAGTTCTTC,CASSPLAGGYNEQFF
TRBD1,TRBJ2-5,TRBV5-6,NA,TGTGCCAGCAGCTTTTGGGACAGGATACAAGAGACCCAGTACTTC,CASSFWDRIQETQYF
TRBD2,TRBJ2-1,TRBV4-2,NA,TGTGCCAGCAGCCCACACCCTTATAGCGGGAGTTCCTACAATGAGCAGTTCTTC,CASSPHPYSGSSYNEQFF
NA,TRBJ1-5,TRBV4-1,NA,TGCGCCAGCAGCCCCAGGGGCAGGGGAGTTCAGCCCCAGCATTTT,CASSPRGRGVQPQHF
TRBD2,TRBJ2-1,TRBV7-3,NA,TGTGCCAGCAGCTTGGGGACTAGCGGGTACAATGAGCAGTTCTTC,CASSLGTSGYNEQFF
NA,TRBJ2-1,TRBV5-6,NA,TGTGCCAGCAGCTTGCGAGCGCTTACCTACAATGAGCAGTTCTTC,CASSLRALTYNEQFF
TRBD2,TRBJ2-3,TRBV2,NA,TGTGCCAGCATGAAGGGGACTAGCAGTCATTTT,CASMKGTSSHF
TRBD1,TRBJ2-7,TRBV28,NA,TGTGCCAGCAGTTTATCCCCTACCCAGGGGGCGAATGGGTACGAGCAGTACTTC,CASSLSPTQGANGYEQYF
TRBD1,TRBJ2-1,TRBV7-3,NA,TGTGCCAGCAGCCGATCCGACAGGGGAGCCTACAATGAGCAGTTCTTC,CASSRSDRGAYNEQFF
NA,TRBJ2-5,TRBV7-8,NA,TGTGCCAGCAGCTTACGACGGGTTCAAGAGACCCAGTACTTC,CASSLRRVQETQYF
NA,TRBJ1-5,TRBV5-1,once,TGCGCCAGCAGCTTAACAGGGATCAATCAGCCCCAGCATTTT,CASSLTGINQPQHF
TRBD2,TRBJ2-3,TRBV27,NA,TGTGCCAGCAGTTCACGACTAGCGGCCTCAGCCCCAGATACGCAGTATTTT,CASSSRLAASAPDTQYF
NA,TRBJ1-2,TRBV29-1,NA,TGCAGCGTTGTGGGCCAGACAATGGGTGGCTACACCTTC,CSVVGQTMGGYTF
NA,TRBJ2-1,TRBV9,NA,TGTGCCAGCAGCGTAGGGGTGACTAGTAGCTATGAGCAGTTCTTC,CASSVGVTSSYEQFF
TRBD2,TRBJ2-3,TRBV9,NA,TGTGCCAGCAGCGCCCAACGTCTAGCGGGATTGGATACGCAGTATTTT,CASSAQRLAGLDTQYF
NA,TRBJ2-1,TRBV4-2,NA,TGTGCCAGCACCAGTGGCGGAAGCTCTTACAATGAGCAGTTCTTC,CASTSGGSSYNEQFF
NA,TRBJ1-1,TRBV11-2,NA,TGTGCCAGCAGCTTATTCCAGAATGAAGCTTTCTTT,CASSLFQNEAFF
NA,TRBJ2-1,TRBV11-2,NA,TGTGCCAGCAGCCAGGGGAATGAGCAGTTCTTC,CASSQGNEQFF
TRBD1,TRBJ1-2,TRBV28,NA,TGTGCCAGCAGTTCCCCCGGACAGGGCCCAAACTATGGCTACACCTTC,CASSSPGQGPNYGYTF
NA,TRBJ1-1,TRBV5-1,NA,TGCGCCAGCAGCTTGTTGCCGTTGGGCCAGGCTTCATACACTGAAGCTTTCTTT,CASSLLPLGQASYTEAFF
NA,TRBJ2-3,TRBV5-1,NA,TGCGCCAGCAGCTCCGGTCAGACAGTGGCTGGCACAGATACGCAGTATTTT,CASSSGQTVAGTDTQYF
NA,TRBJ2-7,TRBV21-1,NA,TGTGCCAGCAGCAAAGCGCCAGGTTCCGTAGATTCCTACGAGCAGTACTTC,CASSKAPGSVDSYEQYF
NA,TRBJ2-3,TRBV19,NA,TGTGCCAGTAGTCATCCCTATAGCACAGATACGCAGTATTTT,CASSHPYSTDTQYF
NA,TRBJ2-7,TRBV7-9,few,TGTGCCAGCAGCTTAGGGCAGGGCAGTTTTGAGCAGTACTTC,CASSLGQGSFEQYF
NA,TRBJ1-5,TRBV7-8,once,TGTGCCAGCAGCTCTCAATGGACAGCTTTTTATAGCAATCAGCCCCAGCATTTT,CASSSQWTAFYSNQPQHF
TRBD1,TRBJ2-2,TRBV27,NA,TGTGCCAGCAGTTTGCCGACAGGGGGCGCGGTTAAGGCCGGGGAGCTGTTTTTT,CASSLPTGGAVKAGELFF
NA,TRBJ1-2,TRBV27,once,TGTGCCAGCAGTTTATCGTTCTCTTTTAACTATGGCTACACCTTC,CASSLSFSFNYGYTF
NA,TRBJ2-7,TRBV5-5,NA,TGTGCCAGCAGCTTGGACAGGGTGAACGCCGAGCAGTACTTC,CASSLDRVNAEQYF
NA,TRBJ2-7,TRBV18,NA,TGTGCCAGCTCACCACCCCAGGGAATCAACGAGCAGTACTTC,CASSPPQGINEQYF
NA,TRBJ2-2,TRBV4-3,NA,TGCGCCAGCAGCCAAGACGGGGGAACGAACACCGGGGAGCTGTTTTTT,CASSQDGGTNTGELFF
NA,TRBJ2-2,TRBV28,NA,TGTGCCAGCAGTTTAAACGCCTGGACAGTGAACACCGGGGAGCTGTTTTTT,CASSLNAWTVNTGELFF
NA,TRBJ1-1,TRBV4-3,NA,TGCGCCAGCAGCCAAGATCGGCAGGGTGGAGGGGAAGCTTTCTTT,CASSQDRQGGGEAFF
TRBD1,TRBJ1-2,TRBV9,NA,TGTGCCAGCAGCGTAACAGGGGGCGTTTATCCTTTGGGCTACACCTTC,CASSVTGGVYPLGYTF
TRBD1,TRBJ1-1,TRBV20-1,NA,TGCAGTGCTAGACTGGGACAGGGAGCTTTCTTT,CSARLGQGAFF
NA,TRBJ2-3,TRBV21-1,NA,TGTGCCAGCAGCAGACAGGGGTGGACAGATACGCAGTATTTT,CASSRQGWTDTQYF
NA,TRBJ1-4,TRBV28,few,TGTGCCAGCACGGGGGGGACAAATGAAAAACTGTTTTTT,CASTGGTNEKLFF
NA,TRBJ1-3,TRBV6-5,NA,TGTGCCAGCACTCGGACGGGGAGCTCTGGAAACACCATATATTTT,CASTRTGSSGNTIYF
NA,TRBJ2-2,TRBV6-6,NA,TGTGCCAGCAGTTACTCCCCCTCCGGGGAGCTGTTTTTT,CASSYSPSGELFF
NA,TRBJ2-1,TRBV7-9,NA,TGTGCCAGCAGCCCAGGACTATTGGATGAGCAGTTCTTC,CASSPGLLDEQFF
TRBD2,TRBJ2-7,TRBV5-4,NA,TGTGCCAGCAGCTTGGGACTAGCGGGAGAGGTCTTACGCTACGAGCAGTACTTC,CASSLGLAGEVLRYEQYF
NA,TRBJ2-2,TRBV5-1,NA,TGCGCCAGCAGCTTGGAAGTTGGGGTTAGTAGCGGCACCGGGGAGCTGTTTTTT,CASSLEVGVSSGTGELFF